This passage covers 15 T cell receptor beta chains from one sample sequenced in a study of blood T cell repertoires in COVID-19. TCRdb's copy holds only in-frame clones and misses some; the assay was immunoSEQ multiplex PCR. Seen here are about 200,000 clones, nearly 90% observed once, and the top ten hold roughly 6.2%. Specimen: peripheral blood. These receptors all come from a woman between 35 and 50 years old who had recovered from COVID-19.

The rearrangement uses TRBV14 and TRBJ1-1; 11 positions match TRBD1. V dropped 0 bases and J dropped 2; count of bases not matched to a gene: 17. Germline lookup yields CDR1 SGHDN and CDR2 FVKESK. This CDR3 contains 21 residues. CDR3 DNA sequence: TGTGCCAGCAGCCAAGACCCTATTGGCCTCGGGGGGACAGGGGGAAACACTGAAGCTTTCTTT. This encodes CASSQDPIGLGGTGGNTEAFF.

In this sample, this clone turned up a few times. The rearrangement links TRBV6-6 to TRBJ2-7; TRBD2 might be the D (5 bases). Germline V lookup: CDR1 MNHNY, CDR2 SVGAGI (reference sequence). V was cut by 6 bases and J by 3 bases, with 9 bases left in between. The CDR3 has 12 residues. The CDR3 loop reads CASRRAGYEQYF. CDR3 DNA: TGTGCCAGCAGGAGGGCTGGCTACGAGCAGTACTTC.

V and J are TRBV10-3 and TRBJ2-1, with D perhaps TRBD2 (6 bases). CDR1 and CDR2 (germline): ENHRY, SYGVKD. The CDR3 has 15 amino acids. Trimming left V 4 bases short and J 8 bases short, with 18 bases between. CDR3 sequence (DNA): TGTGCCATCAGTGTACGGGGGACGCCCGGCGATGAGCAGTTCTTC. Residues: CAISVRGTPGDEQFF.

This sequence joins TRBV11-3 and TRBJ2-1, with 7 bases aligning to TRBD1. V lost 5 bases, J lost 8 bases, and 12 bases stayed unmatched. In germline, CDR1 is SGHNT, CDR2 YENEEA. The CDR3 has 15 amino acids. The chain's CDR3 is CASSRMGDSTDEQFF. For the CDR3, the DNA is TGTGCCAGCAGCCGAATGGGGGACAGTACTGATGAGCAGTTCTTC.

The CDR3 DNA sequence: TGTGCCAGCTCACCAGCCGGACAGGTCTACTATGGCTACACCTTC. Translated, it gives CASSPAGQVYYGYTF. The gene calls are TRBV18 and TRBJ1-2, with 7 nucleotides matching TRBD1. The CDR3 extends over 15 amino acids. CDR1 is KGHSH and CDR2 is LQKENI in the germline V gene. Germline trimming cut 2 bases from V and 3 bases from J; bases unmatched to any gene: 6.

The rearrangement uses TRBV27 and TRBJ2-6; 8 bases are a match to TRBD1. The CDR3 runs 16 residues. J gave up 2 bases and V 5 bases, and 5 bases lay outside the gene matches. CDR1 and CDR2 from the germline V gene are MNHEY and SMNVEV (reference sequence). CDR3: CASSSPDRAGANVLTF. The CDR3 nucleotides read TGTGCCAGCAGTAGCCCGGACAGGGCTGGGGCCAACGTCCTGACTTTC.

The chain is built from TRBV30 and TRBJ2-1; a weak D match, TRBD2 (5 bases). Germline V gives CDR1 GTSNPN, CDR2 SVGIG (reference sequence). The CDR3 spans 14 residues. V lost 8 bases, J lost 2 bases, and 16 bases lay in between. The CDR3 here is CAVSPTTTYNEQFF. The CDR3 bases are TGTGCCGTGAGCCCGACTACCACCTACAATGAGCAGTTCTTC.

The chain carries TRBV6-6 and TRBJ1-6, with 9 positions matching TRBD1. V dropped 6 bases and J dropped 9; count of bases not matched to a gene: 6. CDR1 is MNHNY, CDR2 SVGAGI, per germline (reference sequence). The CDR3 covers 14 residues. The CDR3 reads CASSRGQGSSPLHF. For the CDR3, the DNA is TGTGCCAGCAGCCGGGGACAGGGCAGTTCACCCCTCCACTTT.

The chain combines TRBV30 with TRBJ2-1, with 13 bases lining up with TRBD2. V dropped 2 bases and J dropped 4; count of bases not matched to a gene: 8. From germline, CDR1 is GTSNPN and CDR2 SVGIG (reference sequence). The length of the CDR3 is 17 residues. This CDR3 reads CAWSQTSGRRTYNEQFF. The CDR3 DNA reads TGTGCCTGGAGTCAGACTAGCGGGAGGAGAACTTACAATGAGCAGTTCTTC.

The chain is built from TRBV28 and TRBJ2-7; TRBD1 is a possible D gene (5 bases). V was clipped by 11 bases and J by 6 bases, with 17 bases between them. The CDR3 is 12 residues long. Germline CDR1 MDHEN, CDR2 SYDVKM. The CDR3, as DNA: TGTGCCGGCGGAGTAGTAACAGGCGAGCAGTACTTC. Translation gives CAGGVVTGEQYF.

The chain carries TRBV6-5 and TRBJ2-7; D is ambiguous. Deletions cut 6 bases from V and 0 bases from J, with 12 bases between. CDR3 length: 14 residues. Germline V CDR1 and CDR2: MNHEY, SVGAGI. The CDR3 nucleotides are TGTGCCAGCAGAGACCTAGGATCCTCCTACGAGCAGTACTTC. It encodes CASRDLGSSYEQYF.

This clone was observed a single time. The V and J genes are TRBV28 and TRBJ2-3; 14 bases are a match to TRBD2. The CDR3 runs to 24 residues. Germline V gives CDR1 MDHEN, CDR2 SYDVKM. V lost 3 bases and J lost 4; bases outside the gene matches: 27. DNA for the CDR3: TGTGCCAGCAGTTTCCCTACCAAACAACTCGGGACTAGCGGGAGTTGGCGAAGACCAGATACGCAGTATTTT. This encodes CASSFPTKQLGTSGSWRRPDTQYF. Full variable domain (remainder filled in from reference TRBV28 and TRBJ2-3): DVKVTQSSRYLVKRTGEKVFLECVQDMDHENMFWYRQDPGLGLRLIYFSYDVKMKEKGDIPEGYSVSREKKERFSLILESASTNQTSMYLCASSFPTKQLGTSGSWRRPDTQYFGPGTRLTVL.

The rearrangement joins TRBV6-5 to TRBJ1-2; 8 positions agree with TRBD1. J was trimmed by 5 bases and V by 7 bases; bases with no gene match: 12. The CDR3 has 15 amino acids. CDR1 is MNHEY and CDR2 is SVGAGI in the germline V gene. The CDR3: CASNTPRGHPYGYTF. In DNA, the CDR3 is TGTGCCAGCAACACCCCCAGGGGGCACCCATATGGCTACACCTTC.

This sequence joins TRBV12-3 or TRBV12-4 and TRBJ2-7; D remains ambiguous. Between the trimmed V and J ends, which lost 5 bases and 0 bases, there was a span of 5 bases. The CDR3 has 12 residues. The CDR3 DNA reads TGTGCCAGCAGTCTTCTCTCCTACGAGCAGTACTTC. Protein: CASSLLSYEQYF.

The chain combines TRBV3-1 (or the pseudogene TRBV3-2) with TRBJ2-2, with D possibly matching TRBD2 (7 bases). CDR1 and CDR2 from the germline V gene are LGHDT and YNNKEL (reference sequence). Trimming took 1 base from V and 1 from J, leaving 10 bases between them. This CDR3 comprises 16 residues. CDR3 DNA: TGTGCCAGCAGCCAAGGAGGGGGGGAGAACACCGGGGAGCTGTTTTTT. As protein: CASSQGGGENTGELFF.